These T cell receptor beta chains were read from a single sample in a study of cytomegalovirus exposure and HLA in healthy donors. Measured with immunoSEQ multiplex PCR; TCRdb has only the in-frame clones, and not every one. The repertoire holds about 160,000 clones, with over 65% as singletons. Material for sequencing was PBMCs. All receptors come from a woman aged 40 to 50 in good health and CMV-seronegative. The CDR3 runs from the conserved cysteine through the conserved F or W.

V gene | CDR3 protein
TRBV5-4 | CASSLDREDEKLFF
TRBV7-3 | CASSLRGGMNTEAFF
TRBV10-3 | CATGASGNQETQYF
TRBV7-7 | CASSPMDRSGTEAFF
TRBV11-3 | CASSSQGVTGELFF
TRBV7-9 | CASSHTLLRDRGYEQYF
TRBV7-9 | CASSLARDRNTEAFF
TRBV23-1 | CASSQSHGLAFPGELFF
TRBV10-2 | CASSESLTWYGYTF
TRBV28 | CASSLPGTGSYEQYF
TRBV25-1 | CASSVGGLRTGELFF
TRBV6-6 | CASSFRQTHSYEQYF
TRBV19 | CASSIRQQGIEPKNIQYF
TRBV5-6 | CASSWDTNTEAFF
TRBV5-1 | CASSLEYSGGANEQFF
TRBV6-5 | CASSYSSGGITGELFF
TRBV7-9 | CASSPFRGLSTDTQYF
TRBV7-9 | CSSSRELDTIYF
TRBV19 | CASSITDRFKPQHF
TRBV2 | CASRGSGMAGELFF
TRBV18 | CASSPGQGDEQFF
TRBV5-4 | CASSFGGGRDTEAFF
TRBV19 | CASRVRQGTRGNTEAFF
TRBV2 | CASRASGGSSEQYF
TRBV10-3 | CATRGQGSNSNQPQHF
TRBV28 | CASTLAGSDTQYF
TRBV9 | CASSTQSLGTGYGYGYTF
TRBV5-1 | CASSLVGIALSGNTIYF
TRBV11-2 | CASSTTGGQEKLFF
TRBV10-3 | CAISATGLGNYGYTF
TRBV29-1 | CSVGTGYFTEAFF
TRBV19 | CASSMAGGEKLFF
TRBV5-4 | CASSFVSGANEKLFF
TRBV5-1 | CASSPLPSPNYGYTF
TRBV9 | CASSRSIGHLSGNTIYF
TRBV18 | CASSPRLWTGLNTGELFF
TRBV27 | CASSFSTGYGYTF
TRBV18 | CASSQGELYGYTF
TRBV5-4 | CASSPGADSYNEQFF
TRBV11-2 | CASSLGHPYGYTF
TRBV18 | CASSPPGGFGNEQFF
TRBV4-1 | CASSQQQGPPNYGYTF
TRBV11-3 | CASSPGGGEGEQFF
TRBV5-4 | CASSPRTGNTDTQYF
TRBV7-8 | CASSPMKGALETQYF
TRBV5-4 | CASSADRDGNYGYTF
TRBV15 | CATSIKQGSDYGYTF
TRBV7-2 | CASSLDLAGTQYF
TRBV6-5 | CASRMTGEETQYF
TRBV5-1 | CASSISPGQGGWSTGELFF
TRBV5-1 | CASSLASGGYNEQFF
TRBV6-5 | CASSYHGQSYGYTF